Given below is one TCR beta chain in context. The antigen is unknown. Per the germline V gene, CDR1 is MNHEY and CDR2 is SMNVEV (reference sequence). The CDR3 length is 15 residues. These data originate in a study of cytomegalovirus exposure and HLA in healthy donors. The study, taken as a whole, reports: In a later analysis, HLA-associated TCR beta chains were more clonally expanded than equally common others.

PCR primers comprised 60 Vbeta and 13 Jbeta primers. Source study methods: Counted up in a later analysis, unique TCR beta chains came to 65 million to 80 million, with around 12 million shared. Sequencing used immunoSEQ multiplex PCR; TCRdb keeps in-frame clones, though not all of them. For V, J and clone size, that table is used; D and trimming come from the DNA. The table shows roughly 89,000 clones, with 75% to 85% occurring only once. Specimen: PBMCs. This receptor was taken from a man between 18 and 35 years old in good health and CMV-seronegative. The V gene is TRBV27, the J gene TRBJ2-5; the D gene is possibly TRBD1 (7 bases). The J call may be in error: the DNA end matches TRBJ2-7 better. The DNA for the CDR3 is TGTGCCAGCAGTCCAGGGGGGACACCCACCTACGAGCAGTACTTC. It encodes CASSPGGTPTYEQYF.